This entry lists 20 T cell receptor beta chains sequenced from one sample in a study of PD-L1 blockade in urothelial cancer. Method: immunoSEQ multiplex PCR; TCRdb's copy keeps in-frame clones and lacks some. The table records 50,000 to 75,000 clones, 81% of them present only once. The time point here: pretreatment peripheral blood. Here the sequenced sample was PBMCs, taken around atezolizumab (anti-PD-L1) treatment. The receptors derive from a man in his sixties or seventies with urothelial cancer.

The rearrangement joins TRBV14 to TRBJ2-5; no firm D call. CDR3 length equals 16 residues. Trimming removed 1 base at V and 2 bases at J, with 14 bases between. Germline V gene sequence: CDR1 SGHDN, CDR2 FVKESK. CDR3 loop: CASSQGSMAYQETQYF. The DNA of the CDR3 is TGTGCCAGCAGCCAAGGATCAATGGCATATCAAGAGACCCAGTACTTC.

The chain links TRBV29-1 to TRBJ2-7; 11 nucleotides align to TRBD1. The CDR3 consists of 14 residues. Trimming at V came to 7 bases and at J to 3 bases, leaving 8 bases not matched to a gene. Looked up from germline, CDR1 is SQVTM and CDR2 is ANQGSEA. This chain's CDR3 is CSAVGQGAIYEQYF. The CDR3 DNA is TGCAGCGCTGTCGGACAGGGGGCTATCTACGAGCAGTACTTC.

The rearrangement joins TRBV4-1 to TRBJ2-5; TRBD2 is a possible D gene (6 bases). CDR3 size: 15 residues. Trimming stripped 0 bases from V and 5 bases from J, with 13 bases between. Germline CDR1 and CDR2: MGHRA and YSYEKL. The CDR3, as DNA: TGCGCCAGCAGCCAAGAGGAGGGGTCAATGGAGACCCAGTACTTC. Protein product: CASSQEEGSMETQYF.

The CDR3 region is CAWSLRGQNQPQHF. The CDR3 DNA follows: TGTGCCTGGAGTCTAAGGGGTCAAAATCAGCCCCAGCATTTT. The chain joins TRBV30 to TRBJ1-5; possibly TRBD1 for D (5 bases). CDR1 and CDR2 from the germline V gene are GTSNPN and SVGIG (reference sequence). The CDR3 contains 14 residues. Between the trimmed V and J ends, which lost 2 bases and 4 bases, there was a span of 12 bases.

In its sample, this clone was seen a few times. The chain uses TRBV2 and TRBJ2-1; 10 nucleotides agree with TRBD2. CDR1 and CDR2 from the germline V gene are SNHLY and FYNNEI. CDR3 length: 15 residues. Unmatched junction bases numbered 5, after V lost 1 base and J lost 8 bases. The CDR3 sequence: CASSEGAGGRYEQFF. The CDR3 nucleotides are TGTGCCAGCAGTGAAGGAGCGGGAGGGAGGTATGAGCAGTTCTTC.

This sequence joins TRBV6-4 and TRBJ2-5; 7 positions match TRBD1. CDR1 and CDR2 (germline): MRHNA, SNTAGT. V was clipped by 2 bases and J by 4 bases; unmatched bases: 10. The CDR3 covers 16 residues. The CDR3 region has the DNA TGTGCCAGCAGTGACCATGCGACAGGGCTAGGAGAGACCCAGTACTTC. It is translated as CASSDHATGLGETQYF.

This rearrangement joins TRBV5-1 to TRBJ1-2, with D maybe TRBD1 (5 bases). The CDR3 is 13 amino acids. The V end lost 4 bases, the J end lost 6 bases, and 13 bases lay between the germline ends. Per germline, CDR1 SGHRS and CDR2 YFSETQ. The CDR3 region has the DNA TGCGCCAGCAGCGCCGGACATTTCGATGGCTACACCTTC. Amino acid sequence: CASSAGHFDGYTF.

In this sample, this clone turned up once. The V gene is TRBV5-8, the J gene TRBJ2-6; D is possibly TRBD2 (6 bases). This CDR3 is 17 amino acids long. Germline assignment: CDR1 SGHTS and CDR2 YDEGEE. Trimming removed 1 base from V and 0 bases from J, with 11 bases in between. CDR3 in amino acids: CASSLWRGASGANVLTF. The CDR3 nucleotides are TGTGCCAGCAGCTTGTGGCGGGGAGCCTCTGGGGCCAACGTCCTGACTTTC.

The CDR3 coding sequence is TGCGCCAGCAGCCGGGCCGAGGGCAATTTGAACACTGAAGCTTTCTTT. As protein: CASSRAEGNLNTEAFF. The chain carries TRBV5-1 and TRBJ1-1; no clear D gene. The CDR3 is 16 residues long. CDR1 SGHRS and CDR2 YFSETQ come from the germline V gene. The V end lost 4 bases, the J end lost 0 bases, and 16 bases lay between the germline ends.

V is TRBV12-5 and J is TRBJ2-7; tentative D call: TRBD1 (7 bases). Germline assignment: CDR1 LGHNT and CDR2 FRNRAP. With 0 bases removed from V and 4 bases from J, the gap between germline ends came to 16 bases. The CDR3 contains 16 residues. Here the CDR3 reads CASGLVVAAGGYEQYF. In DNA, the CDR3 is TGTGCTAGTGGTTTGGTTGTAGCGGCAGGGGGTTACGAGCAGTACTTC.

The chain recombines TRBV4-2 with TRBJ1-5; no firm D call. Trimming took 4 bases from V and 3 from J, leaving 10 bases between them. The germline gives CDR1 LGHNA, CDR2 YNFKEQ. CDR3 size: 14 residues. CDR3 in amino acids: CASSLREINQPQHF. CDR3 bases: TGTGCCAGCAGCCTGAGGGAGATCAATCAGCCCCAGCATTTT.

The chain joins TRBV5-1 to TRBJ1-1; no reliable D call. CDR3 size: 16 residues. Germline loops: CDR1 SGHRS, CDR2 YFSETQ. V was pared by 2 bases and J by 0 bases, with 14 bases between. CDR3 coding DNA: TGCGCCAGCAGCTTCCTCACTCCTAGAATGAACACTGAAGCTTTCTTT. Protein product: CASSFLTPRMNTEAFF.

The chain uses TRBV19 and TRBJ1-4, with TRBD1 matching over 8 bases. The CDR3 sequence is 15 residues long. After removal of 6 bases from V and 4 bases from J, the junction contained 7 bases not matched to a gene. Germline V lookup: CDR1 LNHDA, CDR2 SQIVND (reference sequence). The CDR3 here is CASRDGTGFNEKLFF. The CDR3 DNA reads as TGTGCCAGTAGGGATGGGACAGGCTTTAATGAAAAACTGTTTTTT.

Here the CDR3 reads CASQGGWGQYF. As DNA, the CDR3 is TGTGCCAGCCAGGGGGGTTGGGGCCAGTACTTC. This chain joins TRBV2 and TRBJ2-7, with a weak D call TRBD1 (7 bases). This CDR3 contains 11 residues. Trimming removed 8 bases at V and 10 bases at J, with 15 bases between. Germline-derived CDR1 and CDR2 are SNHLY and FYNNEI. The variable domain in full, completed from reference TRBV2 and TRBJ2-7, reads EPEVTQTPSHQVTQMGQEVILRCVPISNHLYFYWYRQILGQKVEFLVSFYNNEISEKSEIFDDQFSVERPDGSNFTLKIRSTKLEDSAMYFCASQGGWGQYFGPGTRLTVT.

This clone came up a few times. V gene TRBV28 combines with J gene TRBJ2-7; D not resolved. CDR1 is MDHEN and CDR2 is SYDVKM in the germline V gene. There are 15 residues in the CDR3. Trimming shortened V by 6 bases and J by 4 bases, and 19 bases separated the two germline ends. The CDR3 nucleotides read TGTGCCAGCAGCTCCACACAACCCACAGAGTACGAGCAGTACTTC. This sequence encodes CASSSTQPTEYEQYF.

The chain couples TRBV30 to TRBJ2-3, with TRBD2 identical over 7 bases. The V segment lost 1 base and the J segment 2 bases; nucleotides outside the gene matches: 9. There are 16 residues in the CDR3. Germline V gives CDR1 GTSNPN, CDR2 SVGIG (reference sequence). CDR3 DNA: TGTGCCTGGAGTGATGGGCTCCGGGGGGTCACAGATACGCAGTATTTT. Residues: CAWSDGLRGVTDTQYF.

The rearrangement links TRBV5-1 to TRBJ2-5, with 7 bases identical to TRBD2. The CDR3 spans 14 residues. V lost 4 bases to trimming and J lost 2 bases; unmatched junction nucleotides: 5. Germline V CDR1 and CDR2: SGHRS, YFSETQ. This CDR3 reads CASSGVAGQETQYF. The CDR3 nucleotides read TGCGCCAGCAGCGGGGTAGCGGGTCAAGAGACCCAGTACTTC.

CDR3 nucleotide sequence: TGTGCCAGCAGTGAAGAACCGACTTACGCGCGTGGCTACACCTTC. It codes for CASSEEPTYARGYTF. The gene calls are TRBV6-1 and TRBJ1-2; D unclear. From germline, CDR1 is MNHNS and CDR2 SASEGT. With 1 base removed from V and 7 bases from J, the gap between germline ends came to 16 bases. This CDR3 is 15 amino acids long.

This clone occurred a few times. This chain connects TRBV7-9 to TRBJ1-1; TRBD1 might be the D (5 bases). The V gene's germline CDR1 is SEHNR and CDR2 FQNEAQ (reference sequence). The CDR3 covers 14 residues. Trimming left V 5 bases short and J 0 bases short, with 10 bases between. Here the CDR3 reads CASSTGLMNTEAFF. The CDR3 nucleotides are TGTGCCAGCAGCACGGGACTTATGAACACTGAAGCTTTCTTT.

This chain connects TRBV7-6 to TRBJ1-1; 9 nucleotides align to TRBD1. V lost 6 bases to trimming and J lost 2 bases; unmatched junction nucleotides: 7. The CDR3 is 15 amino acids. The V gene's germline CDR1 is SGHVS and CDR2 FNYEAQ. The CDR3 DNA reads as TGTGCCAGCAGTCTGCTGACAGGGGGAAACACTGAAGCTTTCTTT. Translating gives CASSLLTGGNTEAFF.